This TCR beta chain was profiled in a study of OX40 agonist ivuxolimab in advanced cancers. Turning to the study itself: It was ivuxolimab, an agonistic anti-OX40 (CD134) antibody, that patients were treated with.

Clones were read by immunoSEQ multiplex PCR, and TCRdb kept only the in-frame ones, dropping some. This sample has tens of thousands of clones, with about 90% found just once. The CDR3 covers 12 residues. Germline-derived CDR1 and CDR2 are SGHTA and FQGNSA. Trimming shortened V by 1 base and J by 5 bases, and 3 bases separated the two germline ends. The chain joins TRBV7-2 to TRBJ1-5; D not certain. The TCR originated in an adult with an advanced solid tumor such as melanoma, head and neck, liver or kidney cancer. Here the sequenced sample was CD4+ or CD8+ T cells sorted from blood, taken in a trial of the OX40 agonist ivuxolimab. In DNA form, the CDR3 reads TGTGCCAGCAGCTTAGGTGATCAGCCCCAGCATTTT. Translation: CASSLGDQPQHF.